In this sample, the clone carrying this T cell receptor beta chain turned up a few times. Its specificity is unknown. The length of the CDR3 is 18 residues. Trimming pared 4 bases from V and 0 bases from J, leaving 16 bases between. The V gene's germline CDR1 is SGHTA and CDR2 FQGNSA. Some clones are missing from TCRdb's copy, which holds only in-frame ones; the method was immunoSEQ multiplex PCR. The table lists about 960,000 clones, approximately 76% of them singletons. This sample was included in a study of shared clonotypes between healthy human individuals. Overall study findings and caveats: Generation probabilities of non-shared clonotypes were lower (relative to those shared by all four donors). Shared clonotypes: 4.5% to 5% naive CD4, around 3.5% naive CD8, under 2.5% memory CD4, 0.4% memory CD8.

The specimen was memory CD4+ T cells sorted from blood. Subset reported: CD45RA-negative fraction. This clonotype originated in a man between 18 and 35 years old in good health. The rearrangement links TRBV7-2 to TRBJ1-6; no definite D call. The CDR3 loop reads CASSSWVGLSSYNSPLHF. CDR3 coding DNA: TGTGCCAGCAGCTCATGGGTCGGGTTGAGCTCCTATAATTCACCCCTCCACTTT.